The clone carrying this T cell receptor beta chain is classed as medium-sized. The antigen is unknown. The sample comes from a study of prognosis after radiotherapy for stage I lung cancer. The V segment lost 2 bases and the J segment 0 bases; nucleotides outside the gene matches: 6. CDR1 MNHNS and CDR2 SASEGT come from the germline V gene. The length of the CDR3 is 18 residues. General study findings and limits: Shannon entropy after stereotactic body radiation therapy was lower in patients who developed distant metastases. The question of whether the expanded TCR clones were tumor-specific was not determined.

Genomic DNA served as the source from which two-round multiplex PCR generated TCR beta CDR3 amplicons. Gene-specific primers for each TRBV and TRBJ gene drove first-round PCR. Each CDR3 protein gets one entry after TCRdb re-called the multiplex PCR reads with MiXCR. The table records roughly 30,000 distinct CDR3 sequences, around 40% of them present only once. Sequences were derived from PBMCs, sampled before or after stereotactic body radiation therapy (not recorded which). The chain carries TRBV6-1 and TRBJ1-6, with TRBD1 identical over 8 bases. This clonotype was obtained from a donor at least 50 years old with non-small cell lung cancer. The CDR3 region is CASSESGGGSSYNSPLHF. The CDR3, as DNA: TGTGCCAGCAGTGAATCAGGGGGCGGAAGCTCCTATAATTCACCCCTCCACTTT.